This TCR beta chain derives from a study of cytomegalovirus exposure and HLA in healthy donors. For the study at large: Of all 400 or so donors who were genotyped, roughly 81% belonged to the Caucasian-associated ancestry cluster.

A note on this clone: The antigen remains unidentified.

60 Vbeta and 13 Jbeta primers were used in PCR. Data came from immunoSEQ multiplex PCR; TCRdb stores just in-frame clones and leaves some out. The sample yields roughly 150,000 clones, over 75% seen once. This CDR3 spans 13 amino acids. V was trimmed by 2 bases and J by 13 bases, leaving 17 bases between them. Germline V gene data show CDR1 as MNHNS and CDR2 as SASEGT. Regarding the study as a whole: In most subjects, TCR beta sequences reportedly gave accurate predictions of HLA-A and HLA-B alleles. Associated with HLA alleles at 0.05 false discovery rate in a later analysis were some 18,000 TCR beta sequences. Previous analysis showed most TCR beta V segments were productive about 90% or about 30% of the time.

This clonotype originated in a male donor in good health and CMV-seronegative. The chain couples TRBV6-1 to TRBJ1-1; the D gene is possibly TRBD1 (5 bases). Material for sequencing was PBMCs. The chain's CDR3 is CASSEPGSGKGFF. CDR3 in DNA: TGTGCCAGCAGTGAACCAGGGTCAGGAAAGGGTTTCTTT.